The clone carrying this T cell receptor (beta chain) was detected many times. Its antigen remains unknown. The record originates from a study of identical twins. A universal primer site was added by template switching, and unique molecular identifiers were carried by the cDNA. TCRdb re-derived calls from the 5' RACE reads in MiXCR, one entry per CDR3 protein. The sample includes about 200,000 distinct CDR3 sequences, around 10% seen only once; the top ten take roughly 5%. The study, taken as a whole, reports: The abundant beta clonotypes from cord blood had fewer insertions, and memory repertoires had none of this. Part of the zero-insertion signal could reflect confounding by invariant MAIT and iNKT cells. Models underestimated out-of-frame TCR alpha sharing in monozygotic twins.

With 4 bases clipped from V and 2 bases from J, the junction kept 12 bases outside the gene matches. The CDR3 spans 17 residues. The germline V gene has CDR1 SGHRS and CDR2 YFSETQ. The V gene is TRBV5-1, the J gene TRBJ2-3, with 8 bases fitting TRBD1. This receptor was identified in a woman under 30 in good health. Sequenced: memory (CD45RO+) T cells sorted from blood. DNA for the CDR3: TGCGCCAGCAGCCGCTTTTCCACAGGGGGATACACAGATACGCAGTATTTT. It specifies CASSRFSTGGYTDTQYF.